These 11 T cell receptor beta chains were sequenced from one sample in a study of T cells in Graves' hyperthyroidism and ophthalmopathy. TCR beta CDR3 sequences were amplified from RNA transcripts. HTBI primers were employed in a first-round RT-PCR of the TCR CDR3. TCRdb independently ran MiXCR on the multiplex PCR reads; one entry per CDR3 protein. Of hundreds of thousands of distinct CDR3 sequences listed, around 20% are singletons. Sequenced input: blood. These receptor sequences come from a woman between 50 and 59 years old with Graves' hyperthyroidism that later progressed to Graves' ophthalmopathy.

The chain is built from TRBV19 and TRBJ1-2; weak D call: TRBD1 (6 bases). The CDR3 spans 13 residues. From germline, CDR1 is LNHDA and CDR2 SQIVND (reference sequence). V was clipped by 4 bases and J by 3 bases, with 9 bases between them. The CDR3 DNA reads as TGTGCCAGTAGTAATCGGACAGACTATGGCTACACCTTC. Translation: CASSNRTDYGYTF.

The chain couples TRBV15 to TRBJ1-3; D is unclear. This CDR3 region has 14 residues. The V gene lost 1 base and the J gene lost 0 bases, with 4 bases spanning the gap. Germline CDR1 LNHNV, CDR2 YYDKDF (reference sequence). The CDR3 DNA follows: TGTGCCACCAGCAGAGGAGACTCTGGAAACACCATATATTTT. It specifies CATSRGDSGNTIYF.

The chain combines TRBV9 with TRBJ1-3; 7 bases align to TRBD1. The trim removed 4 bases at V and 4 bases at J, leaving 11 bases unmatched. The length of the CDR3 is 16 residues. Germline CDR1 is SGDLS and CDR2 is YYNGEE. CDR3 nucleotides: TGTGCCAGCAGCATAGCCCCCACAGGGGACGGAAACACCATATATTTT. Translation gives CASSIAPTGDGNTIYF.

This clonotype was seen at least ten times. The V call is TRBV12-3 or TRBV12-4, the J call TRBJ2-7; TRBD2 is a possible D gene (5 bases). The CDR3 covers 15 residues. V was pared by 5 bases and J by 0 bases, with 14 bases between. The CDR3 DNA sequence: TGTGCCAGCAGTCCCGCCGGGGATTACTCCTACGAGCAGTACTTC. This gives the protein CASSPAGDYSYEQYF.

The chain combines TRBV19 with TRBJ2-2, with no clear D. The length of the CDR3 is 17 residues. Germline CDR1 is LNHDA and CDR2 is SQIVND (reference sequence). The V and J ends lost 5 bases and 0 bases respectively, with 16 bases between them. The CDR3 sequence is CASSLLYESSNTGELFF. The CDR3 DNA is TGTGCCAGTAGTTTGCTTTATGAAAGTTCGAACACCGGGGAGCTGTTTTTT.

The rearrangement joins TRBV5-5 to TRBJ2-2, with unresolved D. Trimming shortened V by 7 bases and J by 6 bases, and 19 bases separated the two germline ends. The length of the CDR3 is 15 residues. Germline V lookup: CDR1 SGHKS, CDR2 YYEKEE (reference sequence). CDR3 nucleotide sequence: TGTGCCAGCCTTTATGGCCAGGTCTTTCCCGGGGAGCTGTTTTTT. As protein: CASLYGQVFPGELFF.

This clonotype occurred a few times. The CDR3: CASSFTSTSPLHF. CDR3 in DNA: TGTGCCAGCAGTTTCACCTCGACTTCACCCCTCCACTTT. This chain connects TRBV12-3 or TRBV12-4 to TRBJ1-6; D unclear. The CDR3 is made up of 13 amino acids. The ends were cut back, 3 bases at V and 9 bases at J, with 9 bases in the middle.

The chain combines TRBV20-1 with TRBJ2-3; 8 bases are a match to TRBD2. With 5 bases clipped from V and 6 bases from J, the junction kept 10 bases outside the gene matches. CDR1 is DFQATT and CDR2 is SNEGSKA in the germline V gene (reference sequence). The CDR3 is made up of 14 amino acids. The chain's CDR3 is CSAPGARTSDTQYF. Here the CDR3 DNA reads TGCAGTGCTCCGGGGGCCAGGACTAGCGATACGCAGTATTTT.

The chain combines TRBV6-1 with TRBJ2-1, with 8 nucleotides matching TRBD2. The CDR3 has 16 amino acids. With V trimmed by 3 bases and J by 4 bases, 8 bases remained unmatched. CDR1 MNHNS and CDR2 SASEGT come from the germline V gene. In DNA form, the CDR3 reads TGTGCCAGCAGTGACAAGACTAGCGAACTTTACAATGAGCAGTTCTTC. This codes for CASSDKTSELYNEQFF.

The rearrangement joins TRBV19 to TRBJ1-4; D gene unclear. The V gene's germline CDR1 is LNHDA and CDR2 SQIVND (reference sequence). The CDR3 is made up of 14 amino acids. Trimming took 8 bases from V and 10 from J, leaving 20 bases between them. The CDR3, as DNA: TGTGCCAGTGCCCGCGGGCCGAGGCTTGGAAAACTGTTTTTT. Amino acids: CASARGPRLGKLFF. Full variable domain (rest looked up from reference TRBV19 and TRBJ1-4): DGGITQSPKYLFRKEGQNVTLSCEQNLNHDAMYWYRQDPGQGLRLIYYSQIVNDFQKGDIAEGYSVSREKKESFPLTVTSAQKNPTAFYLCASARGPRLGKLFFGSGTQLSVL.

This clonotype was seen repeatedly, ten times or more. The chain recombines TRBV11-2 with TRBJ1-1; D not certain. The CDR3 has 14 amino acids. Deletions cut 5 bases from V and 1 base from J, with 11 bases between. CDR1 and CDR2 from the germline V gene are SGHAT and FQNNGV. CDR3 nucleotide sequence: TGTGCCAGCAGCCAAGGAAGCCGGAACACTGAAGCTTTCTTT. Protein: CASSQGSRNTEAFF.